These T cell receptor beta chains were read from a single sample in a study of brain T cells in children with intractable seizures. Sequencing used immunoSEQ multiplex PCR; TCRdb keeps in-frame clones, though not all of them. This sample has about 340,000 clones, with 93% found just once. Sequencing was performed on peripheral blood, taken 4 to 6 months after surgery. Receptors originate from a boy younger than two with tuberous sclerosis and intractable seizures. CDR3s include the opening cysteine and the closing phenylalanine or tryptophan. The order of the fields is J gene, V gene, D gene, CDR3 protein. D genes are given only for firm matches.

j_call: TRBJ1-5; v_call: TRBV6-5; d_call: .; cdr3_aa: CASSYQGSGQPQHF
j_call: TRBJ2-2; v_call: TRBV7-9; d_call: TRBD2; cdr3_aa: CASSSPGGTNTGELFF
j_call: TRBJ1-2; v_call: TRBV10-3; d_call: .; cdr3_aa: CAITSFPDYGYTF
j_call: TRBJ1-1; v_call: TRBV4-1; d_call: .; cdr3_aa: CASSRPLGNTEAFF
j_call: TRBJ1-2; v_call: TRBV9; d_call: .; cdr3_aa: CASEGEGGYGYTF
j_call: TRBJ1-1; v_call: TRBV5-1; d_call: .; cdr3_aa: CASSLGFRFEAFF
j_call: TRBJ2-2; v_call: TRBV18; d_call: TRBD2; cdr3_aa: CASSPGLAGDTGELFF
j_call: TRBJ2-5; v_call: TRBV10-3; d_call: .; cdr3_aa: CAIIGGTLSTETQYF
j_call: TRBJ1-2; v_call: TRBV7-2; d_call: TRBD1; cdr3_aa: CASFVGTGWDGYTF
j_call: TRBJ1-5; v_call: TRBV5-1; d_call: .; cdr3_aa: CASRKEENQPQHF
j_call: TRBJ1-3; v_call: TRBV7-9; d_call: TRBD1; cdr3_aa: CASSLQGTYSGNTIYF
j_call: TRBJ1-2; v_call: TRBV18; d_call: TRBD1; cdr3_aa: CASSPIVGQGPEIYGYTF
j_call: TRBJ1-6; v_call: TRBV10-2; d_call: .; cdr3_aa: CASRQGQQRYNSPLHF
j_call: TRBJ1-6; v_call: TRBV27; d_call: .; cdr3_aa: CASSKYNSPLHF
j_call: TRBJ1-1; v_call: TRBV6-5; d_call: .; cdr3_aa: CASRSTGTLNTEAFF
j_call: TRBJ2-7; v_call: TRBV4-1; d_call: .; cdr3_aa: CASSQDRTQRRTSYEQYF
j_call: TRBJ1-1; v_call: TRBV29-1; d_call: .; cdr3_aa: CSVAQGNTEAFF
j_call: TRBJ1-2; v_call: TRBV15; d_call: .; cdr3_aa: CATSRHNRGPNYGYTF
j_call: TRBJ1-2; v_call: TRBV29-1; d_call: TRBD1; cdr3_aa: CSVDSQGLLGYTF
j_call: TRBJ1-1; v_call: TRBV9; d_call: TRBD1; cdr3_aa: CASSARDRATEAFF
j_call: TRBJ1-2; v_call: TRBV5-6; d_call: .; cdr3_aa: CASSLAKGVQLFYGYTF
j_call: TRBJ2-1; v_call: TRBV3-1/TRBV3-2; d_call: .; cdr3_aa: CASSQDFGEGGNEQFF
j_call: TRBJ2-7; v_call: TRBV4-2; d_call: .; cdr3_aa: CASSQGGLSSYEQYF
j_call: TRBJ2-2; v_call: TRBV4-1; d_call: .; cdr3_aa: CASSQDNTHTGELFF
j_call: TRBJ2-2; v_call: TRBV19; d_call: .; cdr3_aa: CASSISAVGELFF
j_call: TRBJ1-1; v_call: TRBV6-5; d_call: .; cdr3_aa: CASQWSKNTEAFF
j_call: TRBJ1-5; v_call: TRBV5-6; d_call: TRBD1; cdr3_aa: CASSLGQGVQPQHF
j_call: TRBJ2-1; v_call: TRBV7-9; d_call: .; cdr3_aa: CASTLGLVYNEQFF
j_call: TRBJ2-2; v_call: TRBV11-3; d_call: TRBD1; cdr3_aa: CASSVRDRDTGELFF
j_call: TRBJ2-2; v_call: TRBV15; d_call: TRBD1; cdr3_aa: CATSRLTGAGELFF
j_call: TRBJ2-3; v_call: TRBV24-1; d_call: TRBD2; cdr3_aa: CATSDFRLASDTQYF
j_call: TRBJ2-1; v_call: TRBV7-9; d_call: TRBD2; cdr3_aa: CASFRTSGSVNEQFF
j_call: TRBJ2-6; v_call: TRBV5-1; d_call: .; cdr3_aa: CASSLDVSGANVLTF
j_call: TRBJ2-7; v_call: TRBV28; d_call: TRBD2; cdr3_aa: CASSTISGSTETFYEQYF
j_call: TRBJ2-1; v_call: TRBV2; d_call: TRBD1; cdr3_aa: CASSSLGQPQTNEQFF
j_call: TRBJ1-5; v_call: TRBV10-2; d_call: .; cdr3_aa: CASSEGGPQHF